This T cell receptor beta chain originates from a study of radiation and T cells in renal cell carcinoma (dated by TCRdb to the early 2020s). Background for the entire study: Samples came from a clinical trial, in which primary renal cell carcinomas received 15 Gy stereotactic body radiation therapy followed by nephrectomy 4 weeks later. A total of 50 to 60 samples underwent TCR beta sequencing, made up of 26 tumors and some 27 peripheral blood samples. Across all 50 or so samples, over 4,000,000 unique CDR3 nucleotide sequences encoding some 2.6 million unique CDR3 amino acid sequences were identified.

The sample's time point label, decoded: blood 2 weeks post-SBRT. Reading the label with the study, this specimen's treatment or condition is: 15 Gy SBRT to primary tumor, nephrectomy 4 weeks later. Serial peripheral blood from radiation-treated patients was sampled at baseline, 2 weeks and 4 weeks after SBRT to track tumor-enriched clonotypes. All patients had renal cell carcinoma with clear cell pathology. The QIAamp DNA Blood Mini Kit (Qiagen) was used to prepare genomic DNA for TCR sequencing. Only samples passing all quality control checks were included in the analyses. Following the manufacturer's recommendations, the immunoSEQ kit was used to generate TCR beta libraries from genomic DNA. To prepare libraries, a first multiplex PCR with proprietary primers was run, followed by a second PCR that added unique barcodes, and a bead cleanup was done after each round. Each sample batch included a kit-provided positive control reaction and a negative control reaction. The final libraries were assessed on an Agilent 4200 TapeStation D1000 ScreenTape, pooled by volume, and quantified by qPCR. Sequencing was performed on an Illumina NextSeq500 with a MidOutput 150-cycle cartridge, and 156 Read1 and 15 Index1 cycles were run with kit custom primers. The pooled library was loaded at 0.8 to 1 pM with a 20% PhiX control spike-in. In the original analysis: Vendor-processed data were analyzed in R, with a clonotype defined as all T cells sharing the same CDR3 nucleotide sequence. In the clone abundance analyses, frequencies were normalized to the 10,000 most abundant clones in each sample. Public T cell clones, averaging fewer than five per sample, were removed before analysis. Tumor-enriched clonotypes and baseline blood-enriched clonotypes were defined as those with an abundance difference of at least 32-fold between compartments. A beta-binomial differential abundance model was applied to find clonotypes that expanded or contracted between blood time points. Tumor-blood repertoire similarity was measured with the Baroni-Urbani and Buser coefficient, and groups were compared using two-tailed Wilcoxon tests in R. The immuneACCESS repertoire file appears here via TCRdb, limited to in-frame rearrangements. These files lack a portion of the clones; in checked studies, under half of the deficit traces to unresolved V genes, and the cause of the others is not known. D and trimming were read from the DNA, whereas the V and J calls and clone size are those reported in that table. The sample contains some 120,000 clones, 88% of them found a single time. The ten most abundant clones make up about 5.6% of the sample.

What the work shows at the level of the full study, not this receptor alone: Because the trial had a single-armed design, the trial could not examine how radiation dose or scheduling affected the TCR repertoire. Because no pretreatment tumor biopsies were available, whether clonotypes were present in the tumor at baseline could not be determined. Blood repertoire dynamics were not followed beyond 4 weeks after treatment. An increase in top tumor clonotypes in blood was observed from baseline to 2 weeks post-radiation, followed by contraction by 4 weeks, which was taken to suggest transient expansion of tumor-resident clones.

This clone has more than one count but fewer than ten. Its antigen remains unidentified. Base qualities are not provided; no much larger clone lies one nucleotide away. According to the germline V gene, CDR1 reads SGHRS and CDR2 reads YFSETQ. The CDR3 runs 15 residues from the cysteine to the phenylalanine. Only CDR3 DNA remains: 45 bases, in frame from the first base. Trimming removed 4 bases from V and 0 bases from J, leaving 11 bases between the germline ends. The chain employs TRBV5-1 and TRBJ1-5, with a weak D call of TRBD1 (6 bases match). The clonotype comes from a woman aged 70 to 79 with renal cell carcinoma. The specimen comprised blood, sampled from a patient whose treatment included radiotherapy and nephrectomy. The CDR3 protein: CASSRTGFSNQPQHF. The nucleotide sequence reads TGCGCCAGCAGCCGTACAGGGTTTAGCAATCAGCCCCAGCATTTT.